The source of this T cell receptor (beta chain) is a study of T cell repertoires in cytomegalovirus infection. Study background: Public TCR beta signatures indicated both CMV infection and matching HLA type.

TCRdb reanalysed the reads using MiXCR and keeps one entry per CDR3 protein. The sample holds 290,000 or so distinct CDR3 sequences, about 9.2% seen once. Germline CDR1 is MNHEY and CDR2 is SVGEGT. V was clipped by 6 bases and J by 4 bases, with 19 bases between them. This CDR3 comprises 17 residues. There are many counts of this clonotype. The specimen sequenced was PBMCs. The receptor was isolated from a human donor in good health (CMV status not recorded). Some clones in this sample may be carry-over from other donors' samples. J is TRBJ2-6 and V is TRBV6-2 or TRBV6-3; tentatively, D is TRBD2 (6 bases). Here the CDR3 DNA reads TGTGCCAGCAGACCGGGACTGGCCTTCCCCGGGGCCAACGTCCTGACTTTC. Translation gives CASRPGLAFPGANVLTF.